This T cell receptor beta chain was captured by sequencing in a study of T cell responses to AZD1222 COVID-19 vaccine. Study-wide findings and caveats: Vaccine-associated CD4 TCRs ranged over spike, dominating at 160-218 and 743-854. Among the donors, most were white British and more were female, and clonal diversity was possibly underestimated. Without day 14 samples, only post-peak T cell repertoires were studied. Two doses of AZD1222 preceded a rise in Spike-specific TCR breadth and depth.

About this clone: Antigen: not known. Germline and junction disagree at one end, which may indicate a read error.

Germline CDR1 and CDR2: SGHTA and FQGNSA. The CDR3 loop spans 13 amino acids. Assay used: immunoSEQ multiplex PCR; TCRdb lists only in-frame clones, some missing. The sample holds around 110,000 clones, 70% to 90% seen once. The clonotype comes from an adult in good health. The starting material was peripheral blood, obtained on day 0 of MenACWY control vaccination. The chain couples TRBV7-2 to TRBJ1-3; TRBD1 is a possible D gene (6 bases). Here the CDR3 reads CASSLRGGQGPRF. CDR3 bases: TGTGCCAGCAGCCTTAGGGGGGGGCAGGGTCCGCGATTT.